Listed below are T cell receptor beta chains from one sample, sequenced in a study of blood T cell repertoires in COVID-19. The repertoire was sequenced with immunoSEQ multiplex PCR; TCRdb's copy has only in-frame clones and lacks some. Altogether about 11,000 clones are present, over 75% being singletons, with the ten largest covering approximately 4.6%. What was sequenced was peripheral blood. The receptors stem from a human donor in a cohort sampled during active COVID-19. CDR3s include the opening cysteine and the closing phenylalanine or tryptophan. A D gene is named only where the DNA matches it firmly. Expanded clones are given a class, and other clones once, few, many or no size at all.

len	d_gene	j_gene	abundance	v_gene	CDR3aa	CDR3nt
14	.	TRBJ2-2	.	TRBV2	CASRTRSNTGELFF	TGTGCCAGCAGGACCAGGTCGAACACCGGGGAGCTGTTTTTT
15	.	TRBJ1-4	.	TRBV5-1	CASSFNTATNEKLFF	TGCGCCAGCAGCTTTAATACAGCAACTAATGAAAAACTGTTTTTT
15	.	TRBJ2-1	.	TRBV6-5	CASMPQAGAYNEQFF	TGTGCCAGCATGCCCCAAGCGGGTGCTTACAATGAGCAGTTCTTC
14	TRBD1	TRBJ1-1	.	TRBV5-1	CASSLDRGSTEAFF	TGCGCCAGCAGCCTCGACAGGGGGAGCACTGAAGCTTTCTTT
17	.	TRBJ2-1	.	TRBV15	CATSKEAAGGAYNEQFF	TGTGCCACCAGCAAAGAAGCGGCCGGAGGGGCCTACAATGAGCAGTTCTTC
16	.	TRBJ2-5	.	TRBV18	CASSPLISGHAETQYF	TGTGCCAGCTCACCATTAATTAGCGGACACGCCGAGACCCAGTACTTC
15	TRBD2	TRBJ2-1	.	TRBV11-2	CASSQGLAGNNEQFF	TGTGCCAGCAGCCAGGGACTAGCGGGAAACAATGAGCAGTTCTTC
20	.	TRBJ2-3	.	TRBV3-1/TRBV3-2	CASSQEMELTRTDAEDTQYF	TGTGCCAGCAGCCAAGAAATGGAGTTGACCCGGACAGACGCCGAAGATACGCAGTATTTT
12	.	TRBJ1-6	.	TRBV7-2	CASSINREPLHF	TGTGCCAGCAGCATTAACAGGGAACCCCTCCACTTT
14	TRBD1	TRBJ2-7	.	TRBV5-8	CASSRTGDLYEQYF	TGTGCCAGCAGCCGAACAGGGGACCTCTACGAGCAGTACTTC
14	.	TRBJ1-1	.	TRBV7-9	CASSLAGAYTEAFF	TGTGCCAGCAGCTTAGCAGGGGCGTACACTGAAGCTTTCTTT
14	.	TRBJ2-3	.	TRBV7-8	CASSLPGSPGTQYF	TGTGCCAGCAGTTTACCTGGGTCACCGGGGACGCAGTATTTT
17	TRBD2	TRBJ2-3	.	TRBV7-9	CASTPGTSGRGTDTQYF	TGTGCCAGCACCCCCGGGACTAGCGGGCGAGGCACAGATACGCAGTATTTT
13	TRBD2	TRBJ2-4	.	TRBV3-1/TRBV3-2	CASSPTSGKIQYF	TGTGCCAGCAGCCCGACTAGCGGGAAGATTCAGTACTTC
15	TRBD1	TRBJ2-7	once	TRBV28	CASSSWTGRPLEQYF	TGTGCCAGCAGTTCATGGACAGGGAGGCCCCTCGAGCAGTACTTC
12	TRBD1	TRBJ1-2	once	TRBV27	CASSATGKGYTF	TGTGCCAGCAGTGCGACAGGGAAAGGCTACACCTTC
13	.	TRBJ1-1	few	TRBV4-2	CASSQDSDTEAFF	TGTGCCAGCAGCCAAGACAGCGACACTGAAGCTTTCTTT
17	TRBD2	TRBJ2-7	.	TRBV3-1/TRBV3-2	CASSQVVSREISYEQYF	TGTGCCAGCAGCCAAGTGGTATCGCGGGAGATCTCCTACGAGCAGTACTTC
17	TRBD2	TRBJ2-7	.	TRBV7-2	CASSLAVGGEGSYEQYF	TGTGCCAGCAGCTTAGCGGTGGGAGGGGAGGGCTCCTACGAGCAGTACTTC
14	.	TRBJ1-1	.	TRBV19	CASREVQGQTEAFF	TGTGCCAGTAGAGAAGTACAGGGCCAAACTGAAGCTTTCTTT
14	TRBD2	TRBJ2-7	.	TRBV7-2	CASSPGTSGGEQYF	TGTGCCAGCAGCCCGGGGACTAGCGGGGGAGAGCAGTACTTC
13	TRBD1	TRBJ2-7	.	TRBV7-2	CASSPTGVREQYF	TGTGCCAGCAGCCCGACAGGGGTTCGGGAGCAGTACTTC
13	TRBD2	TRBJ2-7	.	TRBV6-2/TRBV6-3	CASSNSGTYEQYF	TGTGCCAGCAGTAATAGCGGGACCTACGAGCAGTACTTC
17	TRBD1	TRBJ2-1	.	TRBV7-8	CASSLDRQGASGDEQFF	TGTGCCAGCAGCTTGGATCGACAGGGGGCCTCAGGCGATGAGCAGTTCTTC
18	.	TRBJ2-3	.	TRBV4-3	CASSQDLVVGAAPDTQYF	TGCGCCAGCAGCCAAGATTTGGTGGTGGGAGCTGCCCCAGATACGCAGTATTTT
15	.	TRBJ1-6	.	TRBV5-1	CASSLAGGDNSPLHF	TGCGCCAGCAGCTTGGCGGGGGGTGATAATTCACCCCTCCACTTT
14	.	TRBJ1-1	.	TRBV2	CASSQYRVNTEAFF	TGTGCCAGCAGTCAATACAGGGTAAACACTGAAGCTTTCTTT
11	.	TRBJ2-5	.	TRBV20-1	CSFKGSETQYF	TGCAGCTTTAAGGGGTCGGAGACCCAGTACTTC
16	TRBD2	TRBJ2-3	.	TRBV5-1	CASSLVGGRSTDTQYF	TGCGCCAGCAGCTTGGTAGGCGGGAGGAGCACAGATACGCAGTATTTT
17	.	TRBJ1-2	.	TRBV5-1	CASSPTAGLSPVYGYTF	TGCGCCAGCAGCCCTACGGCGGGACTGTCTCCGGTCTATGGCTACACCTTC
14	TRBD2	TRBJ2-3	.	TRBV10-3	CAIGASGSLDTQYF	TGTGCCATCGGGGCTAGCGGGAGTTTAGATACGCAGTATTTT
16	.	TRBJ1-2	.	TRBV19	CASTLRIPGQPSGYTF	TGTGCCAGTACTCTCAGAATCCCGGGACAACCTTCTGGCTACACCTTC
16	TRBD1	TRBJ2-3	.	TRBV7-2	CASSPRLGTGTDTQYF	TGTGCCAGCAGCCCCCGCTTAGGGACAGGCACAGATACGCAGTATTTT
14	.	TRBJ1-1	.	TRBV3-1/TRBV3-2	CASSLRQMNTEAFF	TGTGCCAGCAGCCTCAGACAGATGAACACTGAAGCTTTCTTT
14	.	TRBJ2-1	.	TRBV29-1	CSVGPAVYYNEQFF	TGCAGCGTTGGTCCAGCGGTATACTACAATGAGCAGTTCTTC
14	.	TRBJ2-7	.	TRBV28	CASLLASGALEQYF	TGTGCCAGTCTATTGGCCAGCGGAGCCCTCGAGCAGTACTTC
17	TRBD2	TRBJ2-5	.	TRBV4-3	CASSPGLAGGGRETQYF	TGCGCCAGCAGCCCGGGACTAGCGGGAGGGGGGAGAGAGACCCAGTACTTC
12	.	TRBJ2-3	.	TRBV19	CASSIGRGAQYF	TGTGCCAGTAGTATCGGTCGGGGAGCGCAGTATTTT
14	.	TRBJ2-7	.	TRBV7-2	CASSSTTQGYEQYF	TGTGCCAGCAGCTCCACCACCCAGGGGTACGAGCAGTACTTC
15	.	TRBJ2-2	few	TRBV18	CASSPSEGWAGELFF	TGTGCCAGCTCACCGAGCGAGGGTTGGGCCGGGGAGCTGTTTTTT
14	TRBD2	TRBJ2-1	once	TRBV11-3	CASSSRGGLNEQFF	TGTGCCAGCAGCTCCCGGGGGGGACTAAATGAGCAGTTCTTC
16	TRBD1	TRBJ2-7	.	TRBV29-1	CSVEGGGTVTTGEQYF	TGCAGCGTTGAAGGAGGTGGGACAGTGACTACGGGGGAGCAGTACTTC
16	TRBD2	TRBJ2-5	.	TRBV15	CATSRAPGLAGETQYF	TGTGCCACCAGCAGAGCGCCAGGACTAGCGGGAGAGACCCAGTACTTC
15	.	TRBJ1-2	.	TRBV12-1	CASSFPGWGHYGYTF	TGTGCCAGCAGCTTTCCGGGGTGGGGGCACTATGGCTACACCTTC
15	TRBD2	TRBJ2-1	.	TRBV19	CASRTSGPSYNEQFF	TGTGCCAGTAGGACTAGCGGGCCCTCCTACAATGAGCAGTTCTTC
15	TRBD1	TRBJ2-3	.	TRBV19	CASSIGQGPVDTQYF	TGTGCCAGTAGTATCGGACAGGGGCCCGTGGATACGCAGTATTTT